This TCR beta chain is drawn from a study of fetal regulatory T cell absence and autoimmunity. Profiling relied on immunoSEQ multiplex PCR, and the TCRdb table lists in-frame clones only, not all of them. Of some 46,000 clones in the sample, roughly 80% are singletons; the top ten hold 0.35% to 0.45%. The source is a newborn boy with IPEX syndrome. The specimen was cord blood.

In DNA form, the CDR3 reads TGTGCCAGCAGCGAAAGCCGCCCTAGGGGGCTCCTCAGAGACACCATATATTTT. It encodes CASSESRPRGLLRDTIYF. The J gene is TRBJ1-3, the V gene TRBV7-2; TRBD1 matches at 7 bases. This CDR3 has 18 residues. The J segment lost 8 bases and the V segment lost 5 bases, leaving 21 bases of the junction unmatched. CDR1 and CDR2 (germline): SGHTA, FQGNSA.